This TCR beta chain came from a study of vaccination effects on CD4 cells after COVID-19. Study context: Two doses of BNT162b2 or mRNA-1273 vaccine were administered to participants. The study's findings and limits: The study found marked clonal contraction of infection- and vaccine-induced clones late after vaccination.

TCRdb's copy holds only in-frame clones and misses some; the assay was immunoSEQ multiplex PCR. The table lists about 27,000 clones, approximately 80% of them singletons. There are 13 residues in the CDR3. Per the germline V gene, CDR1 is SGHTA and CDR2 is FQGTGA. Trimming took off 5 bases at V and 3 bases at J, with 5 bases between the two ends. Sequencing followed a ViraFEST assay step that expanded antigen-specific CD4+ T cells with viral peptide pools. Around day 10 of culture, CD4+ T cells were separated out. SARS-CoV-2 infection was confirmed by PCR in the person between March and December 2020. Fresh IL-2-containing medium replaced half the medium on days 3 and 7. Comment on this clone: The antigen is not known.

V gene TRBV7-3 combines with J gene TRBJ1-6; D is uncertain. The receptor was derived from a human donor who had a prior SARS-CoV-2 infection. This specimen was CD4+ T cells from PBMCs cultured with HCoV-NL63 spike peptides, taken before COVID-19 vaccination. Written as DNA, the CDR3 is TGTGCCAGCAGCCTACTCTATAATTCACCCCTCCACTTT. Translation: CASSLLYNSPLHF.